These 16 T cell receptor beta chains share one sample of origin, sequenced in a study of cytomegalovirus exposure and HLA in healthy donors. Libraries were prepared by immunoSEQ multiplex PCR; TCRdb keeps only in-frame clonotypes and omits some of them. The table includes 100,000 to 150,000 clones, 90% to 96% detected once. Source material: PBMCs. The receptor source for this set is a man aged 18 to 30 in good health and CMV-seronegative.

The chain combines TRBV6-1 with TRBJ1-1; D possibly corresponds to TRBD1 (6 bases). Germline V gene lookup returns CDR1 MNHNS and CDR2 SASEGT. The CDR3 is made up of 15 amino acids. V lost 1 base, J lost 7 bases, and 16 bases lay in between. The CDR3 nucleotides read TGTGCCAGCAGTGAAGGGGACTACAGGGCCAATGAAGCTTTCTTT. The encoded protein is CASSEGDYRANEAFF.

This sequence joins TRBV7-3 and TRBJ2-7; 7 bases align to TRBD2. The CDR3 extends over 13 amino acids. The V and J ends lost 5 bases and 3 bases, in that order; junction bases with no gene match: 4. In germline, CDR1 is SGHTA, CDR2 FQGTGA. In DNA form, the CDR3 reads TGTGCCAGCAGCAAGGGACTAAACTACGAGCAGTACTTC. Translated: CASSKGLNYEQYF.

The CDR3 loop is CASRPGEAVTTDTQYF. In DNA, the CDR3 is TGTGCCAGCAGACCCGGGGAAGCGGTTACCACAGATACGCAGTATTTT. The V call is TRBV7-3, the J call TRBJ2-3; maybe TRBD2 (5 bases). Per germline, CDR1 SGHTA and CDR2 FQGTGA. V was pared by 6 bases and J by 2 bases, with 18 bases between. There are 16 residues in the CDR3.

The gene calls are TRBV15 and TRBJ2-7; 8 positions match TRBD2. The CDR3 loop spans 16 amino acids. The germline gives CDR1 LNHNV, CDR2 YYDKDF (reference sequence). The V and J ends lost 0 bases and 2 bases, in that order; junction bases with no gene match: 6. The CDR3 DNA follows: TGTGCCACCAGCAGAGACCTTAGCGGGACCCCCTACGAGCAGTACTTC. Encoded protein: CATSRDLSGTPYEQYF.

The CDR3 spells CASSIAETSYEQYF. CDR3 nucleotides: TGTGCCAGTAGTATAGCGGAGACCTCCTACGAGCAGTACTTC. The J gene is TRBJ2-7, the V gene TRBV19, with unresolved D. Germline V gene data show CDR1 as LNHDA and CDR2 as SQIVND (reference sequence). The V end was cut by 1 base, the J end by 0 bases, with 7 bases between. This CDR3 spans 14 amino acids.

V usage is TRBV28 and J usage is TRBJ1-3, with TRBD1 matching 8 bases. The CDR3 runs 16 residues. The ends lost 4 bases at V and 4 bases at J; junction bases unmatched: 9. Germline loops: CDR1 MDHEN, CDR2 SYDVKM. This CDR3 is CASSSPDRARGNTIYF. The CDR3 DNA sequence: TGTGCCAGCAGTTCCCCGGACAGGGCGCGGGGAAACACCATATATTTT.

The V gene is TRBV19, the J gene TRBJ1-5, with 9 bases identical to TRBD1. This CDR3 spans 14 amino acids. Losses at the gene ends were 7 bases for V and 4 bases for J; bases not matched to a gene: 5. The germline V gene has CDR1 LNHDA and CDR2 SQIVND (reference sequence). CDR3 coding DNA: TGTGCCAGTAACCCCGGGACAGGGAATCAGCCCCAGCATTTT. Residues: CASNPGTGNQPQHF.

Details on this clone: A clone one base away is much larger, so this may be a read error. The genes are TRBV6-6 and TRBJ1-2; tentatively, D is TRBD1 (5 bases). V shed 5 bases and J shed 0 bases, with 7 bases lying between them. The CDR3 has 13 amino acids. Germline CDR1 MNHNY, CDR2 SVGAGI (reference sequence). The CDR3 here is CASSPTANYGYTF. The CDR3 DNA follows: TGTGCCAGCAGTCCGACAGCTAACTATGGCTACACCTTC.

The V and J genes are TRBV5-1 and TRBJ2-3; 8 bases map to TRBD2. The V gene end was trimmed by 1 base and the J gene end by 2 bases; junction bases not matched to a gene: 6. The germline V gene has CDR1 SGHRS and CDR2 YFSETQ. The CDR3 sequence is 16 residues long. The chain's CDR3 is CASSLRGLALTDTQYF. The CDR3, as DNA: TGCGCCAGCAGCTTGAGAGGACTAGCCCTCACAGATACGCAGTATTTT.

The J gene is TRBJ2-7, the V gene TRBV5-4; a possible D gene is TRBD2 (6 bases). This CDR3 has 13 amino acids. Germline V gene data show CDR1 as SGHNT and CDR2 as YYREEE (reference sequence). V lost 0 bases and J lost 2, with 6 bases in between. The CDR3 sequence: CASSLGTTYEQYF. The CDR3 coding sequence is TGTGCCAGCAGCTTGGGGACTACCTACGAGCAGTACTTC.

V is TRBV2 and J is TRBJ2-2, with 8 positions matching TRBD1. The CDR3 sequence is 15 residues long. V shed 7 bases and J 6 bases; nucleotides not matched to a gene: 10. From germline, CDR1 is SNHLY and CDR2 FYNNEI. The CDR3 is CASTGAGQGAGELFF. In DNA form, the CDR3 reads TGTGCCAGCACAGGAGCCGGACAGGGTGCCGGGGAGCTGTTTTTT.

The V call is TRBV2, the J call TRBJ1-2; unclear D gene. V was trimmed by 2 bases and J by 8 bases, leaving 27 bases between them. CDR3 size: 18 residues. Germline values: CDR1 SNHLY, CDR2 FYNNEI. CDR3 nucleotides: TGTGCCAGCAGTGAAACCACCCCAGGATGGAAGAATATAAGGGGCTACACCTTC. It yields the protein CASSETTPGWKNIRGYTF.

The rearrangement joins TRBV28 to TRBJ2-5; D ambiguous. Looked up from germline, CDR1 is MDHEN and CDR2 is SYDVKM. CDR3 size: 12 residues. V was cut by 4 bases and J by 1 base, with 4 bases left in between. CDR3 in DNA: TGTGCCAGCAGTTCGTCCCAAGAGACCCAGTACTTC. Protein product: CASSSSQETQYF.

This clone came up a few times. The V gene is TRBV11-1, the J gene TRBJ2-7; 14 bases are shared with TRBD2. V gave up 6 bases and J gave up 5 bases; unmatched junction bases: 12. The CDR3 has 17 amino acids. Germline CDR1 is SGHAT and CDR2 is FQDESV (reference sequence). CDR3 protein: CASRPLGQGLAGDEQYF. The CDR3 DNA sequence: TGTGCCAGCAGACCTCTTGGACAGGGACTAGCGGGGGACGAGCAGTACTTC.

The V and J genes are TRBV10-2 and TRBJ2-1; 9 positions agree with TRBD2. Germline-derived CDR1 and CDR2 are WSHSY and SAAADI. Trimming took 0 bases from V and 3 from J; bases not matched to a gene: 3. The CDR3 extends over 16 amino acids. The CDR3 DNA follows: TGCGCCAGCAGTGAGTCGGCTAGCGGGATCTACAATGAGCAGTTCTTC. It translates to CASSESASGIYNEQFF.

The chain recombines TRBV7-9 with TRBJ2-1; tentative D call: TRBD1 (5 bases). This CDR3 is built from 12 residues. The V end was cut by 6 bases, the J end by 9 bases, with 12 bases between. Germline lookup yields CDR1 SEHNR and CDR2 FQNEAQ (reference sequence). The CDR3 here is CASRPQGTEQFF. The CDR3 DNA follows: TGTGCCAGCAGGCCGCAGGGTACTGAGCAGTTCTTC. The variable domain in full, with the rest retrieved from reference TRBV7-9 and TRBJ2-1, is DTGVSQNPRHKITKRGQNVTFRCDPISEHNRLYWYRQTLGQGPEFLTYFQNEAQLEKSRLLSDRFSAERPKGSFSTLEIQRTEQGDSAMYLCASRPQGTEQFFGPGTRLTVL.